This note documents a single TCR beta chain sequence. Antigen: not known. These data come from a study of shared clonotypes between healthy human individuals. The study, taken as a whole, reports: Only blood was sampled; tissue repertoires likely differ.

Every donor was a Caucasian adult from Nashville, Tennessee. A CD45RA+ naive subset and a CD45RA-negative memory subset were split from CD4+ cells. For sorted subsets, roughly 210 ng DNA per replicate equaled roughly 30,000 T cell genomes. Clones were read by immunoSEQ multiplex PCR, and TCRdb kept only the in-frame ones, dropping some. Here the sample spans about 670,000 clones, roughly 78% being singletons. CDR3 length: 17 amino acids. Germline-derived CDR1 and CDR2 are KGHSH and LQKENI. V was clipped by 5 bases and J by 2 bases, with 22 bases between them. The source of this sequence is a woman aged 25-40 years in good health. Sequencing was carried out using memory CD4+ T cells sorted from blood. Subset specified: CD45RA-negative fraction. V and J are TRBV18 and TRBJ2-7, with D maybe TRBD1 (7 bases). The CDR3 sequence is CASSGGTDPFYPYEQYF. In nucleotides, the CDR3 is TGTGCCAGCTCAGGCGGGACAGACCCCTTTTACCCCTACGAGCAGTACTTC.